This TCR beta chain was sequenced for a study of radiation and T cells in renal cell carcinoma. Study-level results: Baseline intratumoral clonotype presence is unknown without pretreatment biopsies. Top tumor clonotypes rose in blood 2 weeks post-radiation, then contracted.

Time point indicated: blood 2 weeks post-SBRT. The treatment is: 15 Gy SBRT to primary tumor, nephrectomy 4 weeks later. After SBRT, blood was collected at 2 and 4 weeks, plus baseline. The V and J ends lost 6 bases and 2 bases respectively, with 13 bases between them. The CDR3 runs to 15 residues. The germline gives CDR1 MGHRA, CDR2 YSYEKL. Generated by immunoSEQ multiplex PCR, the TCRdb table keeps only in-frame clones and is missing some. The repertoire consists of 150,000 to 180,000 clones, with around 90% occurring once and the leading ten covering roughly 13%. Note on this clone: Its antigen remains unknown.

The sequencing here drew on blood, taken from a patient whose treatment included radiotherapy and nephrectomy. The TCR was taken from a woman aged 45-65 years with renal cell carcinoma. The chain carries TRBV4-1 and TRBJ1-4; D unclear. CDR3 nucleotides: TGCGCCAGCAGTGACCCTCTCGCCACTAATGAAAAACTGTTTTTT. Translated: CASSDPLATNEKLFF.